This T cell receptor (beta chain) was captured by sequencing in a study of blood T cell repertoires in COVID-19. Study overall: Sites across the United States, Italy and Spain contributed samples from acute and convalescent COVID-19. Sample material is recorded as cDNA or gDNA derived from T cells, B-cell-depleted T cells, or PBMCs.

CDR1 and CDR2 (germline): SGHDN, FVKESK. The V and J ends lost 1 base and 5 bases respectively, with 8 bases between them. The CDR3 consists of 13 residues. In the source study's methods: Estimates of nucleated cell counts were drawn from the amplification of reference gene primers. TCRdb's copy holds only in-frame clones and misses some; the assay was immunoSEQ multiplex PCR. The D gene and trimming were derived from the DNA, and the V and J assignments and clone size from that table. The sample consists of 140,000 or so clones, about 80% of them appearing once. This receptor was identified in a man aged 65 to 79 who had recovered from COVID-19. The sample taken for sequencing was peripheral blood. The V gene is TRBV14, the J gene TRBJ1-1; D is perhaps TRBD1 (5 bases). This CDR3 reads CASSQGQLTEAFF. As DNA, the CDR3 is TGTGCCAGCAGCCAAGGACAGTTAACTGAAGCTTTCTTT.